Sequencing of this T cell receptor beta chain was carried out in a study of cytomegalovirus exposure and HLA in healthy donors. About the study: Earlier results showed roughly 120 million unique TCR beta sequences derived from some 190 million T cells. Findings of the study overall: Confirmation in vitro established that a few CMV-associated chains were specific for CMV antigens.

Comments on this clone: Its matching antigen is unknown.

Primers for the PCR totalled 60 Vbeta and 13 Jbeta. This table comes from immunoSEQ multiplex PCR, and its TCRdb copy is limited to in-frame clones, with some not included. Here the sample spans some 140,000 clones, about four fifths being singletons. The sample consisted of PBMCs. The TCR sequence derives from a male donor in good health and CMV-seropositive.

The CDR3 DNA reads TGTGCCAGCAGCCACCGACTAGCGGGAGGTAATGAGCAGTTCTTC. It yields the protein CASSHRLAGGNEQFF. The rearrangement joins TRBV7-9 to TRBJ2-1; TRBD2 matches at 13 bases. The germline gives CDR1 SEHNR, CDR2 FQNEAQ (reference sequence). CDR3 length: 15 residues. The V and J ends lost 5 bases and 7 bases, in that order; junction bases with no gene match: 5.